This T cell receptor (beta chain) was recorded in a study of tissue T cells after allogeneic stem cell transplantation. For this clone: The gene names here belong to mouse. The read finishes 1 residue shy of the CDR3 end, and the germline J gene is used to complete it.

Deletions cut 5 bases from V and 5 bases from J, with 9 bases between. This CDR3 contains 12 residues. CDR1 and CDR2 (germline): SNHLY, FYNGKV (reference sequence). CDR3 sequences, V/J genes, frequencies and template counts came from survey-depth TCRbeta sequencing. This table comes from immunoSEQ multiplex PCR, and its TCRdb copy is limited to in-frame clones, with some not included. The repertoire includes roughly 2,300 clones, about 60% of them detected once, and roughly 18% sits in the top ten. Indicated time point: mouse harvest day 7 after allogeneic transplant. The graft held 10^6 splenic CD5+ T cells and 10^7 T-cell-depleted bone marrow cells. This mouse GVHD model was MHC-mismatched B6 to BALB/c, profiled day 7 or 14.

The rearrangement joins TRBV3 to TRBJ1-1, with D possibly TRBD1 on 5 matching bases. The clonotype originates from a female BALB/c mouse given C57BL/6 T cells with graft-versus-host disease after an allogeneic hematopoietic cell transplant. Sequencing input: liver tissue. The CDR3 region is CASSPAGTEVFF. CDR3 bases read: TGTGCCAGCAGCCCCGCAGGGACAGAAGTCTTC.